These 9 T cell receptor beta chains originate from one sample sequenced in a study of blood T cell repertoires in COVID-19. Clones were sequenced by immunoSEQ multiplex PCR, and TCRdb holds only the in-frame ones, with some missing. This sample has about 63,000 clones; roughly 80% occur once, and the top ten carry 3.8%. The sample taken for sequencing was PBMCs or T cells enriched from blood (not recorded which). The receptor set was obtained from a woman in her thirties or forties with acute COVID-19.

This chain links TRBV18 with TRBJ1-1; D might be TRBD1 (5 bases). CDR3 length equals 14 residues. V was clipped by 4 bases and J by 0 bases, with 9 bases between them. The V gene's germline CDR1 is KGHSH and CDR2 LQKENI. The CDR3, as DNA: TGTGCCAGCTCACTCGGGGGTATGAACACTGAAGCTTTCTTT. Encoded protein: CASSLGGMNTEAFF.

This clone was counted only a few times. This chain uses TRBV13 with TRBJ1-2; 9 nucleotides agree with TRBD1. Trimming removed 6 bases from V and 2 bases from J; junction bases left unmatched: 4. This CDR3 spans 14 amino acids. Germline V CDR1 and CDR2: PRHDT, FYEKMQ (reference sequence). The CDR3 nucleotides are TGTGCCAGCAGTATGGGGACAGGGAACTATGGCTACACCTTC. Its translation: CASSMGTGNYGYTF. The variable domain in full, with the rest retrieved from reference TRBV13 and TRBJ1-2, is AAGVIQSPRHLIKEKRETATLKCYPIPRHDTVYWYQQGPGQDPQFLISFYEKMQSDKGSIPDRFSAQQFSDYHSELNMSSLELGDSALYFCASSMGTGNYGYTFGSGTRLTVV.

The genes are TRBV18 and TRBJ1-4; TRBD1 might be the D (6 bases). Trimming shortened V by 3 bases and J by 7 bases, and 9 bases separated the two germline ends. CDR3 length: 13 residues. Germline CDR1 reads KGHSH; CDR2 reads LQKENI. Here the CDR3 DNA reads TGTGCCAGCTCACCTATACAGGGTGAAAAACTGTTTTTT. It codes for CASSPIQGEKLFF.

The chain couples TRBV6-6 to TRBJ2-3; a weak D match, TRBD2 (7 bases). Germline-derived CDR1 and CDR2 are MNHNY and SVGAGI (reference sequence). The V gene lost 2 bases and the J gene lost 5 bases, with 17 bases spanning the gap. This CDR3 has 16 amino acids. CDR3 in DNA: TGTGCCAGCAGTTACCCCAAGGGGGGAGGGGTAGATACGCAGTATTTT. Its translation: CASSYPKGGGVDTQYF.

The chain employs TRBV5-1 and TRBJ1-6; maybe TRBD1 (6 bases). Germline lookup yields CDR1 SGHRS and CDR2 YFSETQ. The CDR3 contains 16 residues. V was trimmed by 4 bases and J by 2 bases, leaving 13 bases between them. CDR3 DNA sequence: TGCGCCAGCAGCGCCACAGGGTTGACCTATAATTCACCCCTCCACTTT. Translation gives CASSATGLTYNSPLHF. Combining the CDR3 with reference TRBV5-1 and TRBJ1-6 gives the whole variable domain KAGVTQTPRYLIKTRGQQVTLSCSPISGHRSVSWYQQTPGQGLQFLFEYFSETQRNKGNFPGRFSGRQFSNSRSEMNVSTLELGDSALYLCASSATGLTYNSPLHFGNGTRLTVT.

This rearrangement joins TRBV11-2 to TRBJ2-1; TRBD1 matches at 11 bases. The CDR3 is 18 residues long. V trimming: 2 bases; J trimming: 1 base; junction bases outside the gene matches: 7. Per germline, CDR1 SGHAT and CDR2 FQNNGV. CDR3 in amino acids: CASSLRDRGNPSYNEQFF. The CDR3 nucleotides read TGTGCCAGCAGCTTAAGGGACAGGGGGAACCCTTCCTACAATGAGCAGTTCTTC.

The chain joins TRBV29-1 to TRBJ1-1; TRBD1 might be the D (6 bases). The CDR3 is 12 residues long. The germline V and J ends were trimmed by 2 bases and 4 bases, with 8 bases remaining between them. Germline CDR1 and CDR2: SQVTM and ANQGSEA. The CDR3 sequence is CSVEIGGTEAFF. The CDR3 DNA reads TGCAGCGTTGAAATAGGGGGCACTGAAGCTTTCTTT.

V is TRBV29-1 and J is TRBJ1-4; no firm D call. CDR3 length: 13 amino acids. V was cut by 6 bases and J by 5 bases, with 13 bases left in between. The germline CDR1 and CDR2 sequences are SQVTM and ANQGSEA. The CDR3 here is CSVHEGRNEKLFF. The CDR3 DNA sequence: TGCAGCGTCCACGAGGGCCGGAATGAAAAACTGTTTTTT.

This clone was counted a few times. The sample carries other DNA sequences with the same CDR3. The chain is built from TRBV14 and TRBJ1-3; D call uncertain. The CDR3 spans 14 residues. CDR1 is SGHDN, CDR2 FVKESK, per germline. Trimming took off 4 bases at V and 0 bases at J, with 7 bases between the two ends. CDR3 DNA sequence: TGTGCCAGCAGCCGGGAGAGCTCTGGAAACACCATATATTTT. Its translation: CASSRESSGNTIYF.